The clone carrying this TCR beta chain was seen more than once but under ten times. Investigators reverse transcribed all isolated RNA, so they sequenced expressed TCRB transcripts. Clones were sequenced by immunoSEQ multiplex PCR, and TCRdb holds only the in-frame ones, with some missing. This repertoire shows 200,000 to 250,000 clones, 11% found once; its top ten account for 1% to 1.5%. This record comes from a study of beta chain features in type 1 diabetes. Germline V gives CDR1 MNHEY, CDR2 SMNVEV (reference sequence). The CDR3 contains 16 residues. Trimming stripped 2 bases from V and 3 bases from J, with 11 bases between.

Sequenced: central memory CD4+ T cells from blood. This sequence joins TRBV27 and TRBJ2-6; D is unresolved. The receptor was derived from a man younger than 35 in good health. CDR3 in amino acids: CASSLVGRDGANVLTF. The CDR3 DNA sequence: TGTGCCAGCAGTTTAGTTGGTAGGGATGGGGCCAACGTCCTGACTTTC.